One sample yielded the 29 T cell receptor beta chains listed below, sequenced in a study of T cell responses to AZD1222 COVID-19 vaccine. TCRdb keeps only in-frame clones here, not all; method: immunoSEQ multiplex PCR. The sample has approximately 170,000 clones, 94% seen once; the top ten hold about 4.6%. Material: peripheral blood, obtained 28 days after the second AZD1222 dose. The receptors here all came from an adult who received the AZD1222 COVID-19 vaccine.

The genes are TRBV24-1 and TRBJ2-5, with D perhaps matching TRBD1 (6 bases). V was pared by 2 bases and J by 4 bases, with 13 bases between. The CDR3 has 15 residues. The germline CDR1 and CDR2 sequences are KGHDR and SFDVKD. The CDR3 DNA follows: TGTGCCACCAGTGATTCTAGGACAGCTAGAGAGACCCAGTACTTC. This encodes CATSDSRTARETQYF.

The rearrangement links TRBV28 to TRBJ2-7; D is undetermined. Per germline, CDR1 MDHEN and CDR2 SYDVKM. V lost 5 bases and J 3 bases, leaving 23 bases between the germline ends. CDR3 length equals 17 residues. CDR3 residues: CASSNRPLSWARYEQYF. The DNA for the CDR3 is TGTGCCAGCAGTAACCGCCCCCTTTCATGGGCTCGCTACGAGCAGTACTTC.

The V gene is TRBV11-2, the J gene TRBJ1-1; D is ambiguous. The V end was cut by 2 bases, the J end by 10 bases, with 5 bases between. This CDR3 contains 10 residues. Germline lookup yields CDR1 SGHAT and CDR2 FQNNGV. CDR3 DNA sequence: TGTGCCAGCAGCTTAAAAATAGCTTTCTTT. Encoded protein: CASSLKIAFF.

The gene calls are TRBV13 and TRBJ1-2, with unresolved D. V was trimmed by 3 bases and J by 6 bases, leaving 11 bases between them. The CDR3 has 13 amino acids. Germline V lookup: CDR1 PRHDT, CDR2 FYEKMQ (reference sequence). For the CDR3, the DNA is TGTGCCAGCAGCTTTCAGGCGTCCGATGGCTACACCTTC. Protein product: CASSFQASDGYTF.

The chain carries TRBV7-2 and TRBJ1-1; TRBD1 is a possible D gene (5 bases). This CDR3 has 13 residues. Germline V lookup: CDR1 SGHTA, CDR2 FQGNSA. V was cut by 3 bases and J by 6 bases, with 11 bases left in between. CDR3 in amino acids: CASSFGRAPEAFF. In DNA, the CDR3 is TGTGCCAGCAGCTTTGGCAGGGCCCCTGAAGCTTTCTTT.

This chain connects TRBV6-2 or TRBV6-3 to TRBJ1-1; perhaps TRBD1 as D (5 bases). This CDR3 comprises 13 residues. Germline assignment: CDR1 MNHEY and CDR2 SVGEGT. Trimming took 6 bases from V and 8 from J, leaving 16 bases between them. The CDR3 DNA is TGTGCCAGCAGCCATACAGGTGACCTAGAAGCTTTCTTT. Encoded protein: CASSHTGDLEAFF.

This clone occurred once. The rearrangement joins TRBV15 to TRBJ2-1; D is uncertain. Germline CDR1 reads LNHNV; CDR2 reads YYDKDF (reference sequence). Trimming removed 8 bases at V and 6 bases at J, with 14 bases between. The CDR3 extends over 13 amino acids. For the CDR3, the DNA is TGTGCCACCTTCGGCGAGAGGTCCAATGAGCAGTTCTTC. Translated, it gives CATFGERSNEQFF. Based on the CDR3 plus reference TRBV15 and TRBJ2-1, the full variable domain is DAMVIQNPRYQVTQFGKPVTLSCSQTLNHNVMYWYQQKSSQAPKLLFHYYDKDFNNEADTPDNFQSRRPNTSFCFLDIRSPGLGDTAMYLCATFGERSNEQFFGPGTRLTVL.

The chain joins TRBV5-1 to TRBJ2-3; the D gene is possibly TRBD2 (5 bases). CDR3 length: 15 residues. CDR1 and CDR2 from the germline V gene are SGHRS and YFSETQ. Trimming cost V 4 bases and J 4 bases, with 16 bases left between them. CDR3 protein: CASSPQRTAADTQYF. CDR3 DNA sequence: TGCGCCAGCAGCCCCCAGCGGACTGCAGCAGATACGCAGTATTTT. Using reference TRBV5-1 and TRBJ2-3 for the parts outside the CDR3, the full variable domain is KAGVTQTPRYLIKTRGQQVTLSCSPISGHRSVSWYQQTPGQGLQFLFEYFSETQRNKGNFPGRFSGRQFSNSRSEMNVSTLELGDSALYLCASSPQRTAADTQYFGPGTRLTVL.

The chain is built from TRBV18 and TRBJ1-5, with D possibly matching TRBD1 (5 bases). Germline V gene data show CDR1 as KGHSH and CDR2 as LQKENI. The CDR3 is 14 amino acids. V gave up 1 base and J gave up 1 base, with 5 bases separating them. The CDR3 DNA reads TGTGCCAGCTCACCACAGGGGAGCAATCAGCCCCAGCATTTT. Protein sequence: CASSPQGSNQPQHF. Looking up the rest from reference TRBV18 and TRBJ1-5 gives the full variable domain: NAGVMQNPRHLVRRRGQEARLRCSPMKGHSHVYWYRQLPEEGLKFMVYLQKENIIDESGMPKERFSAEFPKEGPSILRIQQVVRGDSAAYFCASSPQGSNQPQHFGDGTRLSIL.

The CDR3 nucleotides read TGTGCCAGCAGTCAGGGACAGCCAGCCACAGATACGCAGTATTTT. Encoded protein: CASSQGQPATDTQYF. The J gene is TRBJ2-3, the V gene TRBV2; 7 nucleotides align to TRBD1. CDR1 is SNHLY and CDR2 is FYNNEI in the germline V gene. The trim removed 5 bases at V and 2 bases at J, leaving 7 bases unmatched. CDR3 length: 15 amino acids. The whole variable domain, filled in from reference TRBV2 and TRBJ2-3, reads EPEVTQTPSHQVTQMGQEVILRCVPISNHLYFYWYRQILGQKVEFLVSFYNNEISEKSEIFDDQFSVERPDGSNFTLKIRSTKLEDSAMYFCASSQGQPATDTQYFGPGTRLTVL.

The V gene is TRBV18, the J gene TRBJ2-1, with no clear D. The V end was cut by 3 bases, the J end by 6 bases, with 9 bases between. Germline-derived CDR1 and CDR2 are KGHSH and LQKENI. The CDR3 spans 13 residues. CDR3 nucleotide sequence: TGTGCCAGCTCACCCCGGGTTAGCAATGAGCAGTTCTTC. Protein product: CASSPRVSNEQFF. Complete variable domain (other parts from reference TRBV18 and TRBJ2-1): NAGVMQNPRHLVRRRGQEARLRCSPMKGHSHVYWYRQLPEEGLKFMVYLQKENIIDESGMPKERFSAEFPKEGPSILRIQQVVRGDSAAYFCASSPRVSNEQFFGPGTRLTVL.

This clone was recorded once. The chain links TRBV6-5 to TRBJ1-2; TRBD1 might be the D (6 bases). Trimming took 7 bases from V and 7 from J, leaving 19 bases between them. Germline V gene data show CDR1 as MNHEY and CDR2 as SVGAGI. The CDR3 is 14 residues long. The CDR3 DNA reads TGTGCCAGCACCGCCAGACAGGCGAGGGGTGGCTACACCTTC. Its protein product is CASTARQARGGYTF.

The chain uses TRBV7-2 and TRBJ2-1; D remains unclear. V lost 1 base to trimming and J lost 1 base, with 5 bases between them. CDR1 and CDR2 from the germline V gene are SGHTA and FQGNSA. The CDR3 consists of 14 residues. The CDR3 loop reads CASSLDTSYNEQFF. As DNA, the CDR3 is TGTGCCAGCAGCTTAGATACGTCCTACAATGAGCAGTTCTTC.

The chain couples TRBV27 to TRBJ2-7, with 10 bases lining up with TRBD2. Trimming cost V 2 bases and J 2 bases; bases outside gene matches: 3. This CDR3 is built from 15 residues. Germline values: CDR1 MNHEY, CDR2 SMNVEV (reference sequence). The chain's CDR3 is CASSLQRGGTYEQYF. The CDR3, as DNA: TGTGCCAGCAGTTTACAGCGGGGGGGTACCTACGAGCAGTACTTC.

The chain links TRBV6-5 to TRBJ2-2, with 8 positions matching TRBD1. Germline CDR1 reads MNHEY; CDR2 reads SVGAGI. The trim removed 0 bases at V and 6 bases at J, leaving 6 bases unmatched. The CDR3 totals 16 residues. CDR3 in DNA: TGTGCCAGCAGTTACTCGACGACAGGGGTGTCCGGGGAGCTGTTTTTT. This codes for CASSYSTTGVSGELFF.

This rearrangement joins TRBV7-9 to TRBJ2-5, with 10 bases aligning to TRBD1. The V gene end was trimmed by 6 bases and the J gene end by 3 bases; junction bases not matched to a gene: 7. This CDR3 spans 15 amino acids. The germline gives CDR1 SEHNR, CDR2 FQNEAQ (reference sequence). CDR3 nucleotides: TGTGCCAGCAGACCCGGGGGGACAGGGGAAGAGACCCAGTACTTC. It specifies CASRPGGTGEETQYF.

The chain couples TRBV2 to TRBJ2-4, with D tentatively TRBD2 (5 bases). Germline V gene sequence: CDR1 SNHLY, CDR2 FYNNEI. Trimming removed 7 bases at V and 7 bases at J, with 11 bases between. The CDR3 length is 12 residues. CDR3 nucleotide sequence: TGTGCCAGCAACGAGCGGTGGAACATTCAGTACTTC. This encodes CASNERWNIQYF.

The V and J genes are TRBV6-2 or TRBV6-3 and TRBJ2-4; a weak D match, TRBD2 (6 bases). Germline values: CDR1 MNHEY, CDR2 SVGEGT. The CDR3 contains 15 residues. V shed 4 bases and J shed 0 bases, with 10 bases lying between them. CDR3 amino acids: CASSWGLLAKNIQYF. The CDR3 DNA sequence: TGTGCCAGCAGTTGGGGACTGCTAGCCAAAAACATTCAGTACTTC.

The chain combines TRBV3-1 (or the pseudogene TRBV3-2) with TRBJ2-3; 10 positions agree with TRBD2. After removal of 2 bases from V and 4 bases from J, the junction contained 6 bases not matched to a gene. The CDR3 sequence is 16 residues long. Germline V gene sequence: CDR1 LGHDT, CDR2 YNNKEL (reference sequence). CDR3 DNA: TGTGCCAGCAGCCAAACTGGGCTAGCGGGAGCAGATACGCAGTATTTT. Encoded protein: CASSQTGLAGADTQYF.

V usage is TRBV5-8 and J usage is TRBJ2-1; 9 bases are shared with TRBD2. The germline V gene encodes CDR1 SGHTS and CDR2 YDEGEE. The CDR3 runs 17 residues. J lost 8 bases, V lost 1 base, and 13 bases had no gene match. The CDR3 here is CASSLTIISGSSDEQFF. CDR3 nucleotides: TGTGCCAGCAGCTTGACGATCATTAGCGGGAGTTCGGATGAGCAGTTCTTC.

This clone appeared a single time. This chain uses TRBV6-5 with TRBJ2-5; the D gene is possibly TRBD2 (6 bases). Germline CDR1 MNHEY, CDR2 SVGAGI. The V end was cut by 8 bases, the J end by 5 bases, with 18 bases between. The CDR3 is 14 amino acids. CDR3 nucleotides: TGTGCCAGCGGAGGCGTGTCGGGAGTTGAGACCCAGTACTTC. Amino acids: CASGGVSGVETQYF.

The rearrangement uses TRBV5-1 and TRBJ2-7; D gene unclear. Germline V gene data show CDR1 as SGHRS and CDR2 as YFSETQ. This CDR3 is 13 amino acids long. V dropped 1 base and J dropped 1 base, with 6 bases sitting between them. CDR3 coding DNA: TGCGCCAGCAGCTTGAGGGTATCCTACGAGCAGTACTTC. It translates to CASSLRVSYEQYF.

V is TRBV19 and J is TRBJ2-7; TRBD2 agrees at 8 bases. The V gene's germline CDR1 is LNHDA and CDR2 SQIVND (reference sequence). This CDR3 has 14 amino acids. Losses at the gene ends were 5 bases for V and 2 bases for J; bases not matched to a gene: 5. The CDR3 region has the DNA TGTGCCAGTAGTGTACCGGGGGGGCCCTACGAGCAGTACTTC. Its translation is CASSVPGGPYEQYF.

The chain combines TRBV6-6 with TRBJ1-3; 7 nucleotides line up with TRBD1. This CDR3 has 15 amino acids. The junction had 8 bases not matched to a gene; V was cut back by 5 bases and J by 4 bases. Germline assignment: CDR1 MNHNY and CDR2 SVGAGI (reference sequence). CDR3 residues: CASSMGQLRGNTIYF. In nucleotides, the CDR3 is TGTGCCAGCAGTATGGGACAGCTAAGGGGAAACACCATATATTTT.

The genes are TRBV27 and TRBJ2-1, with D unclear. Trimming took 4 bases from V and 0 from J, leaving 10 bases between them. Germline V gives CDR1 MNHEY, CDR2 SMNVEV (reference sequence). CDR3 length: 15 amino acids. CDR3 bases: TGTGCCAGCAGTTCGGCGGTGAGCTCCTACAATGAGCAGTTCTTC. Translated, it gives CASSSAVSSYNEQFF.

This clone is a singleton in its sample. The J gene is TRBJ1-5, the V gene TRBV13; no clear D. The CDR3 runs 14 residues. Deletions cut 0 bases from V and 4 bases from J, with 7 bases between. Per the germline V gene, CDR1 is PRHDT and CDR2 is FYEKMQ (reference sequence). CDR3 coding DNA: TGTGCCAGCAGCTTAGGGATGGGAAATCAGCCCCAGCATTTT. Protein product: CASSLGMGNQPQHF. Using reference TRBV13 and TRBJ1-5 for the parts outside the CDR3, the full variable domain is AAGVIQSPRHLIKEKRETATLKCYPIPRHDTVYWYQQGPGQDPQFLISFYEKMQSDKGSIPDRFSAQQFSDYHSELNMSSLELGDSALYFCASSLGMGNQPQHFGDGTRLSIL.

The chain carries TRBV5-1 and TRBJ2-5, with D tentatively TRBD1 (6 bases). V dropped 0 bases and J dropped 3 bases, with 15 bases sitting between them. This CDR3 spans 16 amino acids. Germline CDR1 SGHRS, CDR2 YFSETQ. The CDR3 is CASSLGGTGIKETQYF. For the CDR3, the DNA is TGCGCCAGCAGCTTGGGAGGAACAGGGATCAAAGAGACCCAGTACTTC.

This clone has just one count. This chain uses TRBV15 with TRBJ1-2; D may be TRBD1 (5 bases). CDR1 LNHNV and CDR2 YYDKDF come from the germline V gene (reference sequence). The V end was cut by 0 bases, the J end by 5 bases, with 16 bases between. This CDR3 comprises 16 residues. The CDR3 loop is CATSRDTRDLRYGYTF. DNA for the CDR3: TGTGCCACCAGCAGAGATACTCGGGACTTACGATATGGCTACACCTTC.

The rearrangement joins TRBV28 to TRBJ2-7; 9 bases are a match to TRBD2. The V gene's germline CDR1 is MDHEN and CDR2 SYDVKM. The CDR3 runs to 15 residues. V lost 7 bases, J lost 9 bases, and 16 bases stayed unmatched. CDR3 DNA: TGTGCCAGCACTACCTTGTCGGCGGGAGGGCCCGCGCAGTACTTC. This encodes CASTTLSAGGPAQYF.